This entry lists 22 T cell receptor beta chains sequenced from one sample in a study of cytomegalovirus exposure and HLA in healthy donors. Both 60 Vbeta primers and 13 Jbeta primers went into the PCR. Repertoires were generated with immunoSEQ multiplex PCR, while TCRdb's copy carries only in-frame clones and drops some. The sample shows 150,000 to 200,000 clones, over 70% of them seen only once. Sequencing used PBMCs. These TCRs come from a woman aged 25-40 years in good health and CMV-seronegative.

The sample holds a few counts of this clone. In DNA, the CDR3 is TGTGCCAGCAGCCAGGGACTAGCGGGAGTTAGGGAAGAGACCCAGTACTTC. It codes for CASSQGLAGVREETQYF. V and J are TRBV11-3 and TRBJ2-5; 14 bases map to TRBD2. The V gene's germline CDR1 is SGHNT and CDR2 YENEEA. With V trimmed by 5 bases and J by 3 bases, 8 bases remained unmatched. The CDR3 sequence is 17 residues long.

This chain connects TRBV5-6 to TRBJ2-1; the match to TRBD2 covers 15 bases. V shed 5 bases, J shed 9 bases, and the junction held 3 bases outside the gene matches. The CDR3 is made up of 14 amino acids. The V gene's germline CDR1 is SGHDT and CDR2 YYEEEE. The chain's CDR3 is CASRGTSGRSEQFF. In nucleotides, the CDR3 is TGTGCCAGCAGGGGGACTAGCGGGAGGAGTGAGCAGTTCTTC.

This clone occurred once. The junction and the germline gene differ at one end; a read error may be behind it. The chain combines TRBV7-9 with TRBJ2-5; a possible D gene is TRBD1 (6 bases). The CDR3 is 16 residues long. Germline V CDR1 and CDR2: SEHNR, FQNEAQ (reference sequence). The CDR3 is CSSSLNLGGIQETQYF. The CDR3 DNA sequence: TGTTCCAGCAGCTTAAATTTAGGGGGAATCCAAGAGACCCAGTACTTC.

Points on this clone: The junction departs from the called germline gene at one end, perhaps through a read error. This chain joins TRBV7-9 and TRBJ2-7; 7 bases line up with TRBD2. CDR3 size: 17 residues. Per the germline V gene, CDR1 is SEHNR and CDR2 is FQNEAQ (reference sequence). The CDR3 protein is CSSSLGSAGVGSYEQYF. The CDR3 DNA follows: TGTTCCAGCAGCTTAGGGTCGGCGGGGGTAGGGTCCTACGAGCAGTACTTC. The full variable domain, rest sourced from reference TRBV7-9 and TRBJ2-7, is DTGVSQNPRHKITKRGQNVTFRCDPISEHNRLYWYRQTLGQGPEFLTYFQNEAQLEKSRLLSDRFSAERPKGSFSTLEIQRTEQGDSAMYLCSSSLGSAGVGSYEQYFGPGTRLTVT.

The rearrangement links TRBV2 to TRBJ1-2; TRBD1 matches at 8 bases. The CDR3 is 15 residues long. V was clipped by 5 bases and J by 2 bases; unmatched bases: 7. The germline CDR1 and CDR2 sequences are SNHLY and FYNNEI. For the CDR3, the DNA is TGTGCCAGCAGTCCGATCCGACAGGGGAACTATGGCTACACCTTC. As protein: CASSPIRQGNYGYTF.

The CDR3 is CASNPFSSYNEQFF. In DNA, the CDR3 is TGTGCCAGCAACCCTTTCAGCTCCTACAATGAGCAGTTCTTC. V usage is TRBV28 and J usage is TRBJ2-1; D unresolved. This CDR3 region has 14 residues. V was pared by 7 bases and J by 0 bases, with 10 bases between. From germline, CDR1 is MDHEN and CDR2 SYDVKM. The full variable domain, in which reference TRBV28 and TRBJ2-1 provide the parts outside the CDR3, is DVKVTQSSRYLVKRTGEKVFLECVQDMDHENMFWYRQDPGLGLRLIYFSYDVKMKEKGDIPEGYSVSREKKERFSLILESASTNQTSMYLCASNPFSSYNEQFFGPGTRLTVL.

The rearrangement joins TRBV7-2 to TRBJ2-3; TRBD2 is a possible D gene (8 bases). CDR3 length: 16 amino acids. CDR1 and CDR2 from the germline V gene are SGHTA and FQGNSA. V was pared by 5 bases and J by 4 bases, with 19 bases between. In DNA, the CDR3 is TGTGCCAGCAGCCAGGGGGTTGTAGCGGGATCAGATACGCAGTATTTT. Amino acid sequence: CASSQGVVAGSDTQYF.

The chain carries TRBV28 and TRBJ2-7; no reliable D call. This CDR3 contains 13 residues. CDR1 and CDR2 from the germline V gene are MDHEN and SYDVKM. V was clipped by 2 bases and J by 2 bases, with 7 bases between them. As DNA, the CDR3 is TGTGCCAGCAGTTTACCCCCCACCTACGAGCAGTACTTC. It translates to CASSLPPTYEQYF. Full variable domain (remainder filled in from reference TRBV28 and TRBJ2-7): DVKVTQSSRYLVKRTGEKVFLECVQDMDHENMFWYRQDPGLGLRLIYFSYDVKMKEKGDIPEGYSVSREKKERFSLILESASTNQTSMYLCASSLPPTYEQYFGPGTRLTVT.

The chain uses TRBV2 and TRBJ2-2; TRBD2 might be the D (6 bases). Germline loops: CDR1 SNHLY, CDR2 FYNNEI. The length of the CDR3 is 16 residues. The germline V and J ends were trimmed by 8 bases and 5 bases, with 21 bases remaining between them. The chain's CDR3 is CASVPEGGGITGELFF. For the CDR3, the DNA is TGTGCCAGCGTACCCGAAGGAGGCGGGATTACCGGGGAGCTGTTTTTT. Full variable domain (outside the CDR3, taken from reference TRBV2 and TRBJ2-2): EPEVTQTPSHQVTQMGQEVILRCVPISNHLYFYWYRQILGQKVEFLVSFYNNEISEKSEIFDDQFSVERPDGSNFTLKIRSTKLEDSAMYFCASVPEGGGITGELFFGEGSRLTVL.

The V call is TRBV7-9, the J call TRBJ2-3, with 7 bases that match TRBD2. The CDR3 is 15 amino acids. The germline V gene has CDR1 SEHNR and CDR2 FQNEAQ (reference sequence). V shed 0 bases, J shed 3 bases, and the junction held 3 bases outside the gene matches. CDR3 in amino acids: CASSLAGGPTDTQYF. For the CDR3, the DNA is TGTGCCAGCAGCTTAGCGGGAGGGCCGACAGATACGCAGTATTTT.

The rearrangement uses TRBV9 and TRBJ1-4; tentatively, D is TRBD1 (6 bases). CDR3 length: 15 amino acids. Trimming cost V 4 bases and J 0 bases, with 10 bases left between them. CDR1 is SGDLS, CDR2 YYNGEE, per germline. The CDR3 region is CASSSPGATNEKLFF. CDR3 in DNA: TGTGCCAGCAGCTCCCCAGGGGCAACTAATGAAAAACTGTTTTTT.

The CDR3 DNA follows: TGTGCCAGCAGTTACGGCAGGTCTAATGAAAAACTGTTTTTT. As protein: CASSYGRSNEKLFF. The genes are TRBV6-5 and TRBJ1-4; no clear D gene. This CDR3 is 14 amino acids long. The ends were cut back, 2 bases at V and 3 bases at J, with 7 bases in the middle. Germline loops: CDR1 MNHEY, CDR2 SVGAGI.

The CDR3 here is CASSVAQGSGYYNEQFF. As DNA, the CDR3 is TGTGCCAGCAGCGTAGCACAGGGCTCTGGATACTACAATGAGCAGTTCTTC. This rearrangement joins TRBV9 to TRBJ2-1; weak D call: TRBD1 (6 bases). CDR1 and CDR2 (germline): SGDLS, YYNGEE. There are 17 residues in the CDR3. Between the trimmed V and J ends, which lost 0 bases and 3 bases, there was a span of 16 bases.

The chain links TRBV7-2 to TRBJ2-3, with D maybe TRBD1 (7 bases). CDR1 is SGHTA, CDR2 FQGNSA, per germline. Trimming pared 2 bases from V and 6 bases from J, leaving 15 bases between. The length of the CDR3 is 15 residues. CDR3 region: CASSLLAGGRDTQYF. CDR3 coding DNA: TGTGCCAGCAGCTTATTGGCAGGGGGGAGGGATACGCAGTATTTT.

V gene TRBV20-1 combines with J gene TRBJ2-1; D is possibly TRBD1 (6 bases). The CDR3 length is 11 residues. The germline V and J ends were trimmed by 3 bases and 10 bases, with 10 bases remaining between them. From germline, CDR1 is DFQATT and CDR2 SNEGSKA (reference sequence). The CDR3 loop is CSARGAREQFF. DNA for the CDR3: TGCAGTGCTAGGGGGGCCCGCGAGCAGTTCTTC.

Turning to this clone: Different DNA sequences within this sample yield the same CDR3. The chain has TRBV27 and TRBJ2-5; weak D call: TRBD2 (6 bases). The CDR3 length is 14 residues. Germline V CDR1 and CDR2: MNHEY, SMNVEV (reference sequence). V was pared by 1 base and J by 1 base, with 7 bases between. The CDR3 is CASSLLGGQETQYF. CDR3 bases: TGTGCCAGCAGTTTATTGGGGGGCCAAGAGACCCAGTACTTC.

This chain uses TRBV6-5 with TRBJ2-7; possible D gene TRBD2, 6 bases. Trimming removed 5 bases from V and 4 bases from J, with 15 bases in between. CDR3 size: 14 residues. Germline V gives CDR1 MNHEY, CDR2 SVGAGI. The CDR3, as DNA: TGTGCCAGCAGTCTCGGTGGAGGGCCGTACGAGCAGTACTTC. The encoded protein is CASSLGGGPYEQYF.

This sequence joins TRBV18 and TRBJ2-3; 7 bases map to TRBD2. With V trimmed by 5 bases and J by 1 base, 9 bases remained unmatched. The CDR3 has 16 amino acids. CDR1 and CDR2 from the germline V gene are KGHSH and LQKENI. This CDR3 reads CASSEAGRAGTDTQYF. The CDR3 region has the DNA TGTGCCAGCTCAGAAGCGGGGCGGGCTGGCACAGATACGCAGTATTTT.

V usage is TRBV5-1 and J usage is TRBJ1-1; no clear D. The CDR3 totals 14 residues. The germline CDR1 and CDR2 sequences are SGHRS and YFSETQ. V was trimmed by 3 bases and J by 2 bases, leaving 11 bases between them. CDR3: CASSYGLSNTEAFF. For the CDR3, the DNA is TGCGCCAGCAGCTACGGACTGAGCAACACTGAAGCTTTCTTT.

The rearrangement joins TRBV7-9 to TRBJ1-2; weak D call: TRBD1 (6 bases). Deletions cut 6 bases from V and 4 bases from J, with 15 bases between. The CDR3 has 14 amino acids. Germline assignment: CDR1 SEHNR and CDR2 FQNEAQ (reference sequence). The CDR3, as DNA: TGTGCCAGCAGTAAAACAGGGCAGAGCTATGGCTACACCTTC. It is translated as CASSKTGQSYGYTF.

This chain uses TRBV27 with TRBJ2-5; TRBD1 matches 12 bases. V lost 3 bases, J lost 4 bases, and 3 bases stayed unmatched. The germline V gene encodes CDR1 MNHEY and CDR2 SMNVEV (reference sequence). This CDR3 has 15 amino acids. CDR3 nucleotide sequence: TGTGCCAGCAGTTTGGGACAGGGGGCAGGAGAGACCCAGTACTTC. Residues: CASSLGQGAGETQYF.

This clone was seen a few times. The V gene is TRBV6-5, the J gene TRBJ1-6, with TRBD1 identical over 8 bases. Germline assignment: CDR1 MNHEY and CDR2 SVGAGI. V lost 6 bases and J lost 5; bases outside the gene matches: 6. This CDR3 region has 15 residues. The CDR3 here is CASSLGQGNNSPLHF. The CDR3 DNA reads TGTGCCAGCAGCCTTGGACAGGGTAATAATTCACCCCTCCACTTT.